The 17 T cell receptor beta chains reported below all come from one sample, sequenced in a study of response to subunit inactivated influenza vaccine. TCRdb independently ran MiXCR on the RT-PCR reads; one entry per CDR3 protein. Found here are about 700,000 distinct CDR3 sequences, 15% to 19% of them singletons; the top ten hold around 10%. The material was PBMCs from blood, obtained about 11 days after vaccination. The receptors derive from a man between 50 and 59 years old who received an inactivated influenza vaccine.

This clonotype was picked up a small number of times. The chain's CDR3 is CSARADMGNQPQHF. CDR3 coding DNA: TGCAGTGCTAGAGCGGACATGGGCAATCAGCCCCAGCATTTT. The chain carries TRBV20-1 and TRBJ1-5, with D possibly matching TRBD1 (5 bases). The germline V gene has CDR1 DFQATT and CDR2 SNEGSKA (reference sequence). This CDR3 spans 14 amino acids. V lost 1 base, J lost 2 bases, and 9 bases lay in between.

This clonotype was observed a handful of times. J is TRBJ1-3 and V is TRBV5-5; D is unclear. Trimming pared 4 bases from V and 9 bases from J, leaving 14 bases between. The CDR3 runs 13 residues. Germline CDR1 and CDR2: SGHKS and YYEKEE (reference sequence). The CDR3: CASSRAVMGTIYF. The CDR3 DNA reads TGTGCCAGCAGCAGGGCTGTGATGGGCACCATATATTTT.

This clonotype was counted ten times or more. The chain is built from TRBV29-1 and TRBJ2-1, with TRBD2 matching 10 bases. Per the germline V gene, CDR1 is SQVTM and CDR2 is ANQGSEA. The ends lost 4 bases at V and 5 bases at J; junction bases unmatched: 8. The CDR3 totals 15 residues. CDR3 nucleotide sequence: TGCAGCGTTGGGGGGCCGGGACTAGCGAACAATGAGCAGTTCTTC. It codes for CSVGGPGLANNEQFF.

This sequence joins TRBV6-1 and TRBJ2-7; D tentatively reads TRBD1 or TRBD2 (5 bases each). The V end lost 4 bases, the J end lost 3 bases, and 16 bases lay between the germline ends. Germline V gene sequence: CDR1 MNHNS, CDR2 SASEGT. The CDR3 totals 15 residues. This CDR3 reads CASSGRGQGRYEQYF. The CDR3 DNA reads TGTGCCAGCAGTGGACGCGGGCAGGGCCGCTACGAGCAGTACTTC.

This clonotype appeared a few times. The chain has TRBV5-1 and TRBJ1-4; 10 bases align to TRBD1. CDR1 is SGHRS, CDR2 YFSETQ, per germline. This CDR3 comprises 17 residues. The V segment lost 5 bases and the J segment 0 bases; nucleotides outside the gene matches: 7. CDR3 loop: CASSPGQGKATNEKLFF. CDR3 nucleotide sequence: TGCGCCAGCAGTCCGGGACAGGGGAAAGCAACTAATGAAAAACTGTTTTTT.

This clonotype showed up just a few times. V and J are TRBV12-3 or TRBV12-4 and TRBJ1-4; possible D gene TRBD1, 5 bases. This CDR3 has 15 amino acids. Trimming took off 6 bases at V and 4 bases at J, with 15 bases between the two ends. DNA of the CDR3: TGTGCCAGCAGCCCAGAGGGACGGATTAATGAAAAACTGTTTTTT. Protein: CASSPEGRINEKLFF.

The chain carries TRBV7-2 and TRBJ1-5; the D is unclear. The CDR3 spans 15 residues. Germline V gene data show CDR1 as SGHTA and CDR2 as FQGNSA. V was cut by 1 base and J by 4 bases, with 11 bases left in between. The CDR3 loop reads CASSLDYAGNQPQHF. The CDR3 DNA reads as TGTGCCAGCAGCTTAGATTATGCCGGGAATCAGCCCCAGCATTTT.

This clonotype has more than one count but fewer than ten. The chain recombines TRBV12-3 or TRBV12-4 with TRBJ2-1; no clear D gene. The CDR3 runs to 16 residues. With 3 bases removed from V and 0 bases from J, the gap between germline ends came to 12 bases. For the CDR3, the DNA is TGTGCCAGCAGTTTGACCCCCCTTATCTCCTACAATGAGCAGTTCTTC. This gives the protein CASSLTPLISYNEQFF.

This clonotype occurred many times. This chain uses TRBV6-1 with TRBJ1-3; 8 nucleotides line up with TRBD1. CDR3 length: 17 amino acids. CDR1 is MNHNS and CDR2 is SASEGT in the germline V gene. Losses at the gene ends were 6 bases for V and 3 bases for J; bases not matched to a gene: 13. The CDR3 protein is CASRADRDRRVGNTIYF. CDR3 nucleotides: TGTGCCAGCAGAGCAGACCGGGACAGGAGAGTTGGAAACACCATATATTTT.

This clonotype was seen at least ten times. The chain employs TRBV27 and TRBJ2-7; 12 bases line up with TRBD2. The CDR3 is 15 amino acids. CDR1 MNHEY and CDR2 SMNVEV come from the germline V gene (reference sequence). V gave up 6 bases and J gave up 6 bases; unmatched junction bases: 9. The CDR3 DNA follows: TGTGCCAGCAGCACCCGACTAGCGGGAGACTCCGAGCAGTACTTC. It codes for CASSTRLAGDSEQYF.

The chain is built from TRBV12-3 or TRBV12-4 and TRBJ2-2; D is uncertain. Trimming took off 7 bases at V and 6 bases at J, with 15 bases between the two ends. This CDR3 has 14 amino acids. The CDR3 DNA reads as TGTGCCAGCACCCTGGTAGTAAGAGCCGGGGAGCTGTTTTTT. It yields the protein CASTLVVRAGELFF.

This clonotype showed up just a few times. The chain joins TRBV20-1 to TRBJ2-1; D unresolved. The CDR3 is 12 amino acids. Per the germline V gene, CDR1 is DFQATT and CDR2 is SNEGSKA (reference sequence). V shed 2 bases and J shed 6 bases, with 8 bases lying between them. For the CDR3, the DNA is TGCAGTGCTAGACTACGAGTCAATGAGCAGTTCTTC. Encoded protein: CSARLRVNEQFF.

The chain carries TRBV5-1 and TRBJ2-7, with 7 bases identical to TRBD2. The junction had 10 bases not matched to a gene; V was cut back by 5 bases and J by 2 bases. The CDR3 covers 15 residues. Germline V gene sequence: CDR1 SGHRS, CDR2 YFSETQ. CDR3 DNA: TGCGCCAGCAGGCCCCGACTAGCAGCTCCCTACGAGCAGTACTTC. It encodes CASRPRLAAPYEQYF.

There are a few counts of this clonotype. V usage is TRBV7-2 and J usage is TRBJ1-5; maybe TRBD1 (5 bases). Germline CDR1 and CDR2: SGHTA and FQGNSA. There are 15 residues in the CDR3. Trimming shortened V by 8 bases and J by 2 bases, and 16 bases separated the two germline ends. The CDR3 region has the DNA TGTGCCAGCGGAAGGGGAGACTTGGGCAATCAGCCCCAGCATTTT. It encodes CASGRGDLGNQPQHF.

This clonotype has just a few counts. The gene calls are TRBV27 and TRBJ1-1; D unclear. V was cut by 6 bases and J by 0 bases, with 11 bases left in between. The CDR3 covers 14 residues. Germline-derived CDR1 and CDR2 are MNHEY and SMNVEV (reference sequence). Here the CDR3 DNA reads TGTGCCAGCAGCCCCACGGGTGTGAACACTGAAGCTTTCTTT. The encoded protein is CASSPTGVNTEAFF.

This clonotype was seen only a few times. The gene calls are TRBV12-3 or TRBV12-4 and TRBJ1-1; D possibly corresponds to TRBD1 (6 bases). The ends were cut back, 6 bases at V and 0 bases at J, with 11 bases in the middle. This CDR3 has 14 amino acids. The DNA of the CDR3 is TGTGCCAGCAGCCGCGGGACACTGAACACTGAAGCTTTCTTT. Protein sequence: CASSRGTLNTEAFF.

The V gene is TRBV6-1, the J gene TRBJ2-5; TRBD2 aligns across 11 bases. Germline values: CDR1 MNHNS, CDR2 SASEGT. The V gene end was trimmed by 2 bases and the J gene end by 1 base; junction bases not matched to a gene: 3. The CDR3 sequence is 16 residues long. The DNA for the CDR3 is TGTGCCAGCAGTGAATCTCTAGCGGGAGGCCAAGAGACCCAGTACTTC. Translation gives CASSESLAGGQETQYF.